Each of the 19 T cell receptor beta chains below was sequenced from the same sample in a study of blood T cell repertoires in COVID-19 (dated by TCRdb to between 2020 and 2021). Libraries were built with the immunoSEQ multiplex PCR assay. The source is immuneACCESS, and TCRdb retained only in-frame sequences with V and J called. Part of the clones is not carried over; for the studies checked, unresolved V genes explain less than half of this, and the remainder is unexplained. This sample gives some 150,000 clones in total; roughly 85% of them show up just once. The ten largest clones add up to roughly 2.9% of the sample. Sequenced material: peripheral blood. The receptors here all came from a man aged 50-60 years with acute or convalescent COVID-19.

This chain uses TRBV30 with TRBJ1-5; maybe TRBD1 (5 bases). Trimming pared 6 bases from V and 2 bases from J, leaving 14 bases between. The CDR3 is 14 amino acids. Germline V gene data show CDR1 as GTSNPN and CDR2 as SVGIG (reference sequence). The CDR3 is CACSDTRGNQPQHF. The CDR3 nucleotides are TGTGCCTGCTCGGACACCCGTGGCAATCAGCCCCAGCATTTT.

This CDR3 is CASSVNRGGRGNTIYF. The CDR3 DNA follows: TGTGCCAGCAGCGTAAATCGAGGGGGAAGGGGAAACACCATATATTTT. This sequence joins TRBV9 and TRBJ1-3; the D gene is possibly TRBD1 (6 bases). The ends were cut back, 1 base at V and 4 bases at J, with 15 bases in the middle. This CDR3 is built from 16 residues. Germline CDR1 and CDR2: SGDLS and YYNGEE.

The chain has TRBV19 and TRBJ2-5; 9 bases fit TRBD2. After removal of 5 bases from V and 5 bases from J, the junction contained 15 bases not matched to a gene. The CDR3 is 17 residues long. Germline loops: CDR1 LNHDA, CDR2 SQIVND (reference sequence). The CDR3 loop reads CASSLGWREGQRETQYF. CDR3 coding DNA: TGTGCCAGTAGTCTGGGATGGCGGGAGGGCCAGCGGGAGACCCAGTACTTC.

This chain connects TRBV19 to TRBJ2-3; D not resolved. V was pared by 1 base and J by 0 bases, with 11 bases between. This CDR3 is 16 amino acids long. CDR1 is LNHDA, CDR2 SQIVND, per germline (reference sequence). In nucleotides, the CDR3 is TGTGCCAGTAGTATAGGCGTGGTCACTAGCACAGATACGCAGTATTTT. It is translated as CASSIGVVTSTDTQYF.

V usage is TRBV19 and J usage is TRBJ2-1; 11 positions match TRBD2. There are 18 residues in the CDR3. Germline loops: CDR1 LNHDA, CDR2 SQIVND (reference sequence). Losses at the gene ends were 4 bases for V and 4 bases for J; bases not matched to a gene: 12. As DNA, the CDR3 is TGTGCCAGTAGTAGAGGACTAGCGGGCCAGATCGGTTACAATGAGCAGTTCTTC. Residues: CASSRGLAGQIGYNEQFF.

The CDR3 reads CASSLLLRGLNTGELFF. The CDR3 DNA reads as TGTGCCAGCAGCCTCTTACTCAGGGGCTTGAACACCGGGGAGCTGTTTTTT. V and J are TRBV5-5 and TRBJ2-2, with a weak D call TRBD1 (6 bases). CDR3 length: 17 residues. Germline values: CDR1 SGHKS, CDR2 YYEKEE (reference sequence). Trimming left V 4 bases short and J 1 base short, with 17 bases between.

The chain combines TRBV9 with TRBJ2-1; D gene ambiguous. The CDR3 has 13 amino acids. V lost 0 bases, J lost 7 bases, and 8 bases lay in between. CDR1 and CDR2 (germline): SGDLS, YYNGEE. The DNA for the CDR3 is TGTGCCAGCAGCGTAGCTGGTACTAATGAGCAGTTCTTC. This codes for CASSVAGTNEQFF.

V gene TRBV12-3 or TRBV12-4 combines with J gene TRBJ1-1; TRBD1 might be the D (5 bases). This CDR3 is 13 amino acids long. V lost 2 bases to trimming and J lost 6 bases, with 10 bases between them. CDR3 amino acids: CASSLRGIAEAFF. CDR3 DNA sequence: TGTGCCAGCAGTTTAAGGGGAATTGCTGAAGCTTTCTTT.

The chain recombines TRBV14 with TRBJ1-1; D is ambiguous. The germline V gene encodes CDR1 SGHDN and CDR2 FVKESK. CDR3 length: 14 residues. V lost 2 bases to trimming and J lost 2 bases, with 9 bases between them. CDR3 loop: CASSQPTRNTEAFF. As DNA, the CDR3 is TGTGCCAGCAGCCAACCGACACGCAACACTGAAGCTTTCTTT.

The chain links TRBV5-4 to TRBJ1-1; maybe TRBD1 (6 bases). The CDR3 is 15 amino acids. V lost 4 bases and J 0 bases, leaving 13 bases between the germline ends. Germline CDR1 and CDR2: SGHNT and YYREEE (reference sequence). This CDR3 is CASSPRTVMNTEAFF. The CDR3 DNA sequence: TGTGCCAGCAGCCCAAGGACAGTTATGAACACTGAAGCTTTCTTT.

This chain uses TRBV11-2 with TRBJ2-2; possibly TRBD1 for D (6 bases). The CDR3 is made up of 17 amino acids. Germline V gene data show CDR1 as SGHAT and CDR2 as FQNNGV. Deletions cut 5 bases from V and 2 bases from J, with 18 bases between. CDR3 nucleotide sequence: TGTGCCAGCAGCCTCACACCCGACAGGATCAACACCGGGGAGCTGTTTTTT. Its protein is CASSLTPDRINTGELFF. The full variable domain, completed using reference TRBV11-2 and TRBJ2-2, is EAGVAQSPRYKIIEKRQSVAFWCNPISGHATLYWYQQILGQGPKLLIQFQNNGVVDDSQLPKDRFSAERLKGVDSTLKIQPAKLEDSAVYLCASSLTPDRINTGELFFGEGSRLTVL.

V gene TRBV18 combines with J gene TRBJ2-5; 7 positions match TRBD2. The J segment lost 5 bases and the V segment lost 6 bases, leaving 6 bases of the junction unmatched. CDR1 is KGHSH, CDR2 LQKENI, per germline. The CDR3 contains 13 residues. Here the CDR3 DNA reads TGTGCCAGCTCCTTCAGGGAGGGCGAGACCCAGTACTTC. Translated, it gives CASSFREGETQYF.

The CDR3 here is CASSLGTGNGYTF. In nucleotides, the CDR3 is TGTGCCAGCAGTTTGGGGACAGGGAATGGCTACACCTTC. The chain carries TRBV12-3 or TRBV12-4 and TRBJ1-2, with 9 nucleotides matching TRBD1. J lost 6 bases, V lost 3 bases, and 2 bases had no gene match. The CDR3 covers 13 residues.

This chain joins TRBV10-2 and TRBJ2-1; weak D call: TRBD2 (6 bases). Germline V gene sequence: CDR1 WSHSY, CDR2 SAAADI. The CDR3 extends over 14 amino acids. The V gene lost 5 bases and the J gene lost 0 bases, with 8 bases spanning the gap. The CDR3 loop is CASSPGLSYNEQFF. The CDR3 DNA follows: TGCGCCAGCAGTCCGGGACTCTCCTACAATGAGCAGTTCTTC.

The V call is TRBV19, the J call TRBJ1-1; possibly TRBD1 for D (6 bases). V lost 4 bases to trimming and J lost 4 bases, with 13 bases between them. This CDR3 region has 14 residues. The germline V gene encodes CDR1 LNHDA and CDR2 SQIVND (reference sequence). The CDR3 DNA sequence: TGTGCCAGTAGTACCCCGGCAGGGGCCACTGAAGCTTTCTTT. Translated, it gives CASSTPAGATEAFF.

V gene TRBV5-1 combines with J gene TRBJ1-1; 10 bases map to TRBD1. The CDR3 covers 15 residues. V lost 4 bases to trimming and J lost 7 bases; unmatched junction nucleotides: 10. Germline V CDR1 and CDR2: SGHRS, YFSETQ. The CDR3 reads CASSPQTGGLGEAFF. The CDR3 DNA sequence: TGCGCCAGCAGCCCACAGACAGGGGGCTTAGGTGAAGCTTTCTTT.

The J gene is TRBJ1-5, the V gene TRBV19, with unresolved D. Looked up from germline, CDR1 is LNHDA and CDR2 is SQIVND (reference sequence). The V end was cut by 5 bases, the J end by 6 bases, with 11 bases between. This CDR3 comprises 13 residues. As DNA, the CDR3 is TGTGCCAGTAGTGCGAGGTTAATTCAGCCCCAGCATTTT. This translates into CASSARLIQPQHF.

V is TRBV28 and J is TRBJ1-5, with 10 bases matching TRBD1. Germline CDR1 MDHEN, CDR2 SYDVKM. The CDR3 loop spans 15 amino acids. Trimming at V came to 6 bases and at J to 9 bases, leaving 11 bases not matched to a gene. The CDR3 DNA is TGTGCCAGCAGAATCGGGACAGGGGATTCCCTGCCCCAGCATTTT. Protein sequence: CASRIGTGDSLPQHF. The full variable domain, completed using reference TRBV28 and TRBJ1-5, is DVKVTQSSRYLVKRTGEKVFLECVQDMDHENMFWYRQDPGLGLRLIYFSYDVKMKEKGDIPEGYSVSREKKERFSLILESASTNQTSMYLCASRIGTGDSLPQHFGDGTRLSIL.

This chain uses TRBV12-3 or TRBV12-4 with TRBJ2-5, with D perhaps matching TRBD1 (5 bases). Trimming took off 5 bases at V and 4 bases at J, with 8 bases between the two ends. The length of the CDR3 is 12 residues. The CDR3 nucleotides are TGTGCCAGCAGTCCAGGGTCAGAGACCCAGTACTTC. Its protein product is CASSPGSETQYF.